What follows describes a single TCR beta chain. It has no known antigen specificity. No base qualities exist here, and no much larger clone lies one base off it. These data belong to a study of response to subunit inactivated influenza vaccine (dated by TCRdb to the late 2010s). Study-wide context: To follow how T cells responded to a trivalent subunit inactivated influenza vaccine, the researchers relied on deep quantitative profiling of the T cell receptor repertoire. Results and caveats for the whole study, not just this receptor: According to the authors, only a limited number of new T cells may be recruited by each seasonal influenza vaccination.

The germline V gene gives CDR1 as SNHLY and CDR2 as FYNNEI. Germline trimming amounts to 2 bases on V and 5 bases on J, with 6 as the count of junction bases outside the gene matches. Its CDR3 holds 14 amino acids, cysteine through phenylalanine. Only the CDR3 DNA is retained, 42 bases long and in frame from the first base. The method behind the library was RT-PCR. Sequencing was carried out with an Illumina HiSeq 2500. TCRdb's own reprocessing of the public reads used fastp at Q25 and MiXCR and kept productive beta chains. Every entry covers one CDR3 protein and lists the most common genes and DNA from its rows. For this sample there are 550,000 to 650,000 distinct CDR3 sequences; 10% to 15% appear just once. Approximately 10% of the sample rests with the top ten.

The specimen comprised PBMCs from blood, sampled on the day of vaccination. This clonotype originated in a man aged 45-60 years who received an inactivated influenza vaccine. Donor details come from another sample of the same person, matched by shared clones. The V and J segments used are TRBV2 and TRBJ2-7; 7 nucleotides in the junction match TRBD2. The nucleotides read TGTGCCAGCAGTGAATTCGCAGGGAGGGACGAGCAGTACTTC. It is translated as CASSEFAGRDEQYF.